The clone carrying this T cell receptor beta chain was seen a few times. The antigen is undetermined. Expressed TCRB transcripts were sequenced, since all the RNA that had been isolated was reverse transcribed. Sequencing was performed with immunoSEQ multiplex PCR; in TCRdb, only in-frame clones are kept and a portion is missing. The repertoire holds some 190,000 clones, with approximately 7.8% as singletons. This record belongs to a study of beta chain features in type 1 diabetes. Study summary: Age, gender and cell yields were alike across patients and healthy donors. There were some 98 million sorted cells examined across all samples. General study results and limits: Shortening that was moderate but significant affected the TCRB CDR3s of Type 1 diabetes patients in all four CD4+ subsets. Since sequencing was performed on cDNA, cells with high TCR expression could be over-represented.

The germline V gene has CDR1 MNHEY and CDR2 SVGAGI. After removal of 8 bases from V and 7 bases from J, the junction contained 16 bases not matched to a gene. The CDR3 runs to 15 residues. This chain joins TRBV6-5 and TRBJ1-2, with TRBD1 matching over 7 bases. This receptor was identified in a woman in her thirties or forties with type 1 diabetes. The sample was central memory CD4+ T cells from blood. The CDR3 here is CASGSSGQSTTGYTF. The CDR3 DNA follows: TGTGCCAGCGGCTCCTCGGGACAGTCAACGACTGGCTACACCTTC.